A selection of T cell receptor beta chains follows, all from one sample in a study of long-term antiretroviral therapy in people with HIV. Method: immunoSEQ multiplex PCR; TCRdb's copy keeps in-frame clones and lacks some. The sample includes over 35,000 clones, roughly 80% of them seen just once. This specimen consisted of unsorted PBMCs, obtained 1.5 years after starting antiretroviral therapy. These receptors originate from a man younger than 35 with HIV. CDR3s include the opening cysteine and the closing phenylalanine or tryptophan. D genes are given only for firm matches. Size is stated for part of the rows, as once, few or many counts, or as a class when the clone is expanded.

v_gene: TRBV2
j_gene: TRBJ2-1
abundance: -
d_gene: -
CDR3nt: TGTGCCAGCAAGGTTGCTAGCCGGAGCTCCTACAATGAGCAGTTCTTC
CDR3aa: CASKVASRSSYNEQFF

v_gene: TRBV18
j_gene: TRBJ2-7
abundance: medium-sized
d_gene: -
CDR3nt: TGTGCCAGCTCACCAGTTCAACCCCCCTACGAGCAGTACTTC
CDR3aa: CASSPVQPPYEQYF

v_gene: TRBV27
j_gene: TRBJ1-5
abundance: -
d_gene: -
CDR3nt: TGTGCCAGCAGTTTTAGCAGGGTCAATCGGGATCAGCCCCAGCATTTT
CDR3aa: CASSFSRVNRDQPQHF

v_gene: TRBV27
j_gene: TRBJ2-3
abundance: -
d_gene: TRBD2
CDR3nt: TGTGCCAGCAGTTTATTACTAGCGAATGCAGATACGCAGTATTTT
CDR3aa: CASSLLLANADTQYF

v_gene: TRBV7-2
j_gene: TRBJ1-2
abundance: -
d_gene: TRBD1
CDR3nt: TGTGCCAGCAGCGGGACAGGGAATGGCTACACCTTC
CDR3aa: CASSGTGNGYTF

v_gene: TRBV7-9
j_gene: TRBJ2-3
abundance: -
d_gene: -
CDR3nt: TGTGCCAGCAGCTTAGGCCATAGCACAGATACGCAGTATTTT
CDR3aa: CASSLGHSTDTQYF

v_gene: TRBV4-3
j_gene: TRBJ2-7
abundance: -
d_gene: -
CDR3nt: TGCGCCAGCAGCCAAGAATACAGGGTCACCTACGAGCAGTACTTC
CDR3aa: CASSQEYRVTYEQYF

v_gene: TRBV18
j_gene: TRBJ1-1
abundance: -
d_gene: -
CDR3nt: TGTGCCAGCTCACTGGGGGGAGACACTGAAGCTTTCTTT
CDR3aa: CASSLGGDTEAFF

v_gene: TRBV27
j_gene: TRBJ2-5
abundance: -
d_gene: -
CDR3nt: TGTGCCAGCAGTGAACTACAGGGTGAAGAGACCCAGTACTTC
CDR3aa: CASSELQGEETQYF

v_gene: TRBV5-6
j_gene: TRBJ2-7
abundance: -
d_gene: TRBD2
CDR3nt: TGTGCCAGCAGCCGACCGGGACTAGCGGATTACGAGCAGTACTTC
CDR3aa: CASSRPGLADYEQYF

v_gene: TRBV7-2
j_gene: TRBJ2-1
abundance: -
d_gene: TRBD2
CDR3nt: TGTGCCAGCAGCCGGACTAGCGGGATGGGTGAGCAGTTCTTC
CDR3aa: CASSRTSGMGEQFF

v_gene: TRBV10-2
j_gene: TRBJ2-7
abundance: -
d_gene: -
CDR3nt: TGCGCCAGCATCCAGGAGGCCTACGAGCAGTACTTC
CDR3aa: CASIQEAYEQYF

v_gene: TRBV11-2
j_gene: TRBJ2-2
abundance: -
d_gene: TRBD2
CDR3nt: TGTGCCAGCAGCCCCACTAGCGTCACCGGGGAGCTGTTTTTT
CDR3aa: CASSPTSVTGELFF

v_gene: TRBV28
j_gene: TRBJ1-5
abundance: -
d_gene: -
CDR3nt: TGTGCCAGCAGTTTGTCCCCCCCCAGGGATGTCCAGCCCCAGCATTTT
CDR3aa: CASSLSPPRDVQPQHF

v_gene: TRBV12-5
j_gene: TRBJ2-7
abundance: -
d_gene: TRBD1
CDR3nt: TGTGCTAGTGGTTCTCGGACAGGGGAGCACGAGCAGTACTTC
CDR3aa: CASGSRTGEHEQYF

v_gene: TRBV14
j_gene: TRBJ2-7
abundance: -
d_gene: TRBD1
CDR3nt: TGTGCCAGCAGCCCACTCTACCGGGACAGGGATTTAGAGGAGCAGTACTTC
CDR3aa: CASSPLYRDRDLEEQYF

v_gene: TRBV10-3
j_gene: TRBJ2-7
abundance: -
d_gene: -
CDR3nt: TGTGCCACCTCAGAGAGCTCCTACGAGCAGTACTTC
CDR3aa: CATSESSYEQYF

v_gene: TRBV9
j_gene: TRBJ1-4
abundance: -
d_gene: TRBD1
CDR3nt: TGTGCCAGCAGCGTAGCTGGGACAGGAGCAACTAATGAAAAACTGTTTTTT
CDR3aa: CASSVAGTGATNEKLFF

v_gene: TRBV7-2
j_gene: TRBJ1-1
abundance: once
d_gene: -
CDR3nt: TGTGCCAGCAGCCCCCGGCAGGGGAACACTGAAGCTTTCTTT
CDR3aa: CASSPRQGNTEAFF

v_gene: TRBV6-6
j_gene: TRBJ2-7
abundance: -
d_gene: TRBD1
CDR3nt: TGTGCCAGCAGTGGACAGGCATCCTACGAGCAGTACTTC
CDR3aa: CASSGQASYEQYF

v_gene: TRBV5-6
j_gene: TRBJ1-1
abundance: -
d_gene: -
CDR3nt: TGTGCCAGCAGCTTGGCGGCGTTACCCAACGGAGAAGCTTTCTTT
CDR3aa: CASSLAALPNGEAFF

v_gene: TRBV28
j_gene: TRBJ2-7
abundance: -
d_gene: TRBD2
CDR3nt: TGTGCCAGCAACCTAGCGGGACAAACCTACGAGCAGTACTTC
CDR3aa: CASNLAGQTYEQYF

v_gene: TRBV4-2
j_gene: TRBJ2-2
abundance: -
d_gene: -
CDR3nt: TGTGCCAGCAGCCAAGAAGGAAAATTCAATCCCGGGGAGCTGTTTTTT
CDR3aa: CASSQEGKFNPGELFF

v_gene: TRBV10-3
j_gene: TRBJ2-3
abundance: -
d_gene: TRBD2
CDR3nt: TGTGCCATCAGTGTGTTAGCGGGAGGGCCTGATACGCAGTATTTT
CDR3aa: CAISVLAGGPDTQYF

v_gene: TRBV7-9
j_gene: TRBJ2-5
abundance: once
d_gene: TRBD1
CDR3nt: TGTGCCAGCAGCCTGACAGGGGGTCAGGAGACCCAGTACTTC
CDR3aa: CASSLTGGQETQYF

v_gene: TRBV5-5
j_gene: TRBJ1-4
abundance: -
d_gene: -
CDR3nt: TGTGCCAGCAGCTTAGCGGCTGAAAAACTGTTTTTT
CDR3aa: CASSLAAEKLFF

v_gene: TRBV30
j_gene: TRBJ1-1
abundance: -
d_gene: -
CDR3nt: TGTGCCTGGAGTGTAGCGCGGAACACTGAAGCTTTCTTT
CDR3aa: CAWSVARNTEAFF

v_gene: TRBV9
j_gene: TRBJ1-3
abundance: -
d_gene: -
CDR3nt: TGTGCCAGCAGCGTAGATGGGGCTGGCTCTGGAAACACCATATATTTT
CDR3aa: CASSVDGAGSGNTIYF

v_gene: TRBV4-1
j_gene: TRBJ2-3
abundance: -
d_gene: TRBD2
CDR3nt: TGCGCCAGCAGCACCGGGACGGGGGGAAATACGCAGTATTTT
CDR3aa: CASSTGTGGNTQYF

v_gene: TRBV29-1
j_gene: TRBJ2-5
abundance: once
d_gene: TRBD1
CDR3nt: TGCAGCGTTGGGGCAGGGGGCGAGACCCAGTACTTC
CDR3aa: CSVGAGGETQYF

v_gene: TRBV7-2
j_gene: TRBJ1-5
abundance: -
d_gene: -
CDR3nt: TGTGCCAGCAGCAGGGCGATCGGCGGTGGTCAGCCCCAGCATTTT
CDR3aa: CASSRAIGGGQPQHF

v_gene: TRBV7-2
j_gene: TRBJ1-5
abundance: -
d_gene: -
CDR3nt: TGTGCCAGCAGCTTAGCCCCGACAGCCTGGGGTGTCAATCAGCCCCAGCATTTT
CDR3aa: CASSLAPTAWGVNQPQHF

v_gene: TRBV7-2
j_gene: TRBJ2-1
abundance: -
d_gene: TRBD1
CDR3nt: TGTGCCAGCAGCTTAGGACAGGGTAGCTCCTACAATGAGCAGTTCTTC
CDR3aa: CASSLGQGSSYNEQFF

v_gene: TRBV18
j_gene: TRBJ1-5
abundance: -
d_gene: -
CDR3nt: TGTGCCAGCTCACTGGCGGGATATAGCAATCAGCCCCAGCATTTT
CDR3aa: CASSLAGYSNQPQHF

v_gene: TRBV29-1
j_gene: TRBJ1-3
abundance: -
d_gene: -
CDR3nt: TGCAGCGTTGACTTCGGGGTTGGAAACACCATATATTTT
CDR3aa: CSVDFGVGNTIYF

v_gene: TRBV19
j_gene: TRBJ2-7
abundance: -
d_gene: -
CDR3nt: TGTGCCAGTAGTATAGATCTCGTGTGGGCCTACGAGCAGTACTTC
CDR3aa: CASSIDLVWAYEQYF

v_gene: TRBV9
j_gene: TRBJ2-3
abundance: -
d_gene: -
CDR3nt: TGTGCCAGCAGCGTAGGGCGGGCAGATACGCAGTATTTT
CDR3aa: CASSVGRADTQYF

v_gene: TRBV7-9
j_gene: TRBJ2-7
abundance: -
d_gene: TRBD2
CDR3nt: TGTGCCAGCAGCTTAGTGGTAGCGGGAGGGCCAGGCGAGCAGTACTTC
CDR3aa: CASSLVVAGGPGEQYF

v_gene: TRBV21-1
j_gene: TRBJ1-2
abundance: -
d_gene: -
CDR3nt: TGTGCCAGCAGCAAAGTCGAAGGGTATGACTATGGCTACACCTTC
CDR3aa: CASSKVEGYDYGYTF

v_gene: TRBV30
j_gene: TRBJ2-5
abundance: -
d_gene: -
CDR3nt: TGTGCCTGGAGTGTACTTAGCCCCCCACCGGGGACCCAGTACTTC
CDR3aa: CAWSVLSPPPGTQYF

v_gene: TRBV10-3
j_gene: TRBJ2-5
abundance: -
d_gene: -
CDR3nt: TGTGCCATCAGTGAGTCGAAGGGGGAAGAGACCCAGTACTTC
CDR3aa: CAISESKGEETQYF

v_gene: TRBV2
j_gene: TRBJ2-7
abundance: -
d_gene: TRBD1
CDR3nt: TGTGCCAGCACTGAGACAGGGGTGGGGGAGCAGTACTTC
CDR3aa: CASTETGVGEQYF

v_gene: TRBV5-1
j_gene: TRBJ2-7
abundance: few
d_gene: -
CDR3nt: TGCGCCAGCAGCTTGCAAGGGAGCGGTTTGTCCACCGAGCAGTACTTC
CDR3aa: CASSLQGSGLSTEQYF

v_gene: TRBV7-2
j_gene: TRBJ2-7
abundance: -
d_gene: TRBD2
CDR3nt: TGTGCCAGCAGCTTCCAAGGACTAGCAGACTACGAGCAGTACTTC
CDR3aa: CASSFQGLADYEQYF

v_gene: TRBV7-2
j_gene: TRBJ2-1
abundance: -
d_gene: -
CDR3nt: TGTGCCAGCAGCAAGGACGGGAGCTCCTACAATGAGCAGTTCTTC
CDR3aa: CASSKDGSSYNEQFF

v_gene: TRBV7-2
j_gene: TRBJ2-5
abundance: -
d_gene: TRBD1
CDR3nt: TGTGCCAGCAGCGGTAATCCTGGGACAGGGCGACAAGAGACCCAGTACTTC
CDR3aa: CASSGNPGTGRQETQYF

v_gene: TRBV29-1
j_gene: TRBJ2-7
abundance: -
d_gene: -
CDR3nt: TGCAGCGTTGAAGATAGTCCCGGCAGGGGCAACTCCTACGAGCAGTACTTC
CDR3aa: CSVEDSPGRGNSYEQYF

v_gene: TRBV9
j_gene: TRBJ2-7
abundance: -
d_gene: TRBD2
CDR3nt: TGTGCCAGCAGCGTAAACGGGAGGGACTTTAACGAGCAGTACTTC
CDR3aa: CASSVNGRDFNEQYF

v_gene: TRBV29-1
j_gene: TRBJ2-2
abundance: -
d_gene: TRBD2
CDR3nt: TGCAGCATTATAGCGGGAGGGGCGGCCGGGGAGCTGTTTTTT
CDR3aa: CSIIAGGAAGELFF

v_gene: TRBV18
j_gene: TRBJ2-1
abundance: -
d_gene: TRBD2
CDR3nt: TGTGCCAGCTCACCATCTCCCCCCTCATCTAGCGGAGACTCCTACAATGAGCAGTTCTTC
CDR3aa: CASSPSPPSSSGDSYNEQFF

v_gene: TRBV18
j_gene: TRBJ2-5
abundance: -
d_gene: -
CDR3nt: TGTGCCAGCTCACCACGGGGGGAGACCCAGTACTTC
CDR3aa: CASSPRGETQYF

v_gene: TRBV19
j_gene: TRBJ1-2
abundance: -
d_gene: -
CDR3nt: TGTGCCAGTAAGGGGTCTGGGAGGGACGGCTACACCTTC
CDR3aa: CASKGSGRDGYTF

v_gene: TRBV9
j_gene: TRBJ1-2
abundance: -
d_gene: -
CDR3nt: TGTGCCAGCAGCGTAGAACCCGACAGAGGCTATGGCTACACCTTC
CDR3aa: CASSVEPDRGYGYTF

v_gene: TRBV11-3
j_gene: TRBJ2-1
abundance: once
d_gene: -
CDR3nt: TGTGCCAGCAGCAAAGCGGCGGGGGCTCATGAGCAGTTCTTC
CDR3aa: CASSKAAGAHEQFF

v_gene: TRBV28
j_gene: TRBJ2-5
abundance: -
d_gene: TRBD2
CDR3nt: TGTGCCAGCAGTCTAGCGGGGCTAAAAGAGACCCAGTACTTC
CDR3aa: CASSLAGLKETQYF

v_gene: TRBV5-4
j_gene: TRBJ1-1
abundance: -
d_gene: -
CDR3nt: TGTGCCAGCAGCTTAGGGGGGACGGCGAACACTGAAGCTTTCTTT
CDR3aa: CASSLGGTANTEAFF

v_gene: TRBV7-9
j_gene: TRBJ2-1
abundance: -
d_gene: -
CDR3nt: TGTGCCAGCAGCTTACCCGGACTCCCGTCTTTCCATGAGCAGTTCTTC
CDR3aa: CASSLPGLPSFHEQFF